The 29 T cell receptor beta chains reported below all come from one sample, sequenced in a study of cytomegalovirus exposure and HLA in healthy donors. A multiplex PCR was run with 60 Vbeta primers and 13 Jbeta primers. Measured with immunoSEQ multiplex PCR; TCRdb has only the in-frame clones, and not every one. The table lists 100,000 to 140,000 clones, more than 70% of them singletons. The sequenced material came from PBMCs. The source of these receptors is a man between 18 and 35 years old in good health and CMV-seronegative.

This clone came up a few times. CDR3 sequence: CASSVQGAGELFF. The CDR3 DNA sequence: TGTGCCAGTAGTGTTCAGGGGGCCGGGGAGCTGTTTTTT. The chain combines TRBV19 with TRBJ2-2, with TRBD1 matching 7 bases. CDR3 length: 13 amino acids. V lost 5 bases to trimming and J lost 6 bases; unmatched junction nucleotides: 3. Germline values: CDR1 LNHDA, CDR2 SQIVND (reference sequence).

The rearrangement uses TRBV28 and TRBJ1-1, with D possibly TRBD1 on 5 matching bases. Germline assignment: CDR1 MDHEN and CDR2 SYDVKM. V was trimmed by 4 bases and J by 2 bases, leaving 23 bases between them. This CDR3 contains 18 residues. The CDR3 DNA sequence: TGTGCCAGCAGTTCCTTGGTAGACAGACACCCCCCCAACACTGAAGCTTTCTTT. Residues: CASSSLVDRHPPNTEAFF. Using reference TRBV28 and TRBJ1-1 for the parts outside the CDR3, the full variable domain is DVKVTQSSRYLVKRTGEKVFLECVQDMDHENMFWYRQDPGLGLRLIYFSYDVKMKEKGDIPEGYSVSREKKERFSLILESASTNQTSMYLCASSSLVDRHPPNTEAFFGQGTRLTVV.

The genes are TRBV9 and TRBJ1-1; D may be TRBD1 (5 bases). Deletions cut 4 bases from V and 3 bases from J, with 10 bases between. The CDR3 contains 13 residues. Germline V lookup: CDR1 SGDLS, CDR2 YYNGEE. CDR3 amino acids: CASSIGGDTEAFF. DNA for the CDR3: TGTGCCAGCAGCATCGGGGGGGACACTGAAGCTTTCTTT.

The genes are TRBV7-3 and TRBJ2-1; 7 nucleotides match TRBD2. The ends lost 4 bases at V and 2 bases at J; junction bases unmatched: 8. Per germline, CDR1 SGHTA and CDR2 FQGTGA. The CDR3 is made up of 16 amino acids. The CDR3 DNA reads TGTGCCAGCAGCTCAGGGCGGGGGTGGCCCTACAATGAGCAGTTCTTC. Translation: CASSSGRGWPYNEQFF.

The chain is built from TRBV4-3 and TRBJ1-3; D remains unclear. The germline V gene has CDR1 LGHNA and CDR2 YSLEER. Trimming left V 2 bases short and J 4 bases short, with 6 bases between. The CDR3 spans 13 residues. Here the CDR3 reads CASSQQSGNTIYF. CDR3 sequence (DNA): TGCGCCAGCAGCCAACAGTCCGGAAACACCATATATTTT.

V and J are TRBV19 and TRBJ2-3; 9 nucleotides line up with TRBD2. J gave up 1 base and V 7 bases, and 0 bases lay outside the gene matches. Germline values: CDR1 LNHDA, CDR2 SQIVND (reference sequence). There are 13 residues in the CDR3. The CDR3 DNA follows: TGTGCCAGTATAGCGGGGGGCACAGATACGCAGTATTTT. Its translation is CASIAGGTDTQYF.

This chain joins TRBV28 and TRBJ1-5; TRBD1 matches 10 bases. The J segment lost 7 bases and the V segment lost 4 bases, leaving 10 bases of the junction unmatched. CDR1 is MDHEN and CDR2 is SYDVKM in the germline V gene. This CDR3 region has 16 residues. CDR3 nucleotides: TGTGCCAGCAGTTCGCGACAGGGGGCGCGGGGACAGCCCCAGCATTTT. Protein: CASSSRQGARGQPQHF.

The chain uses TRBV4-2 and TRBJ2-3; D remains unclear. The germline V gene has CDR1 LGHNA and CDR2 YNFKEQ. The V end was cut by 2 bases, the J end by 3 bases, with 6 bases between. The CDR3 runs 13 residues. CDR3 sequence: CASSQTETDTQYF. The CDR3 DNA follows: TGTGCCAGCAGCCAAACAGAGACAGATACGCAGTATTTT.

With respect to this clone: The identical CDR3 is also encoded by other nucleotide sequences in the sample. The chain links TRBV15 to TRBJ1-4; perhaps TRBD1 as D (5 bases). The length of the CDR3 is 12 residues. Germline CDR1 is LNHNV and CDR2 is YYDKDF (reference sequence). Trimming took 8 bases from V and 7 from J, leaving 11 bases between them. The CDR3 region has the DNA TGTGCCACCCGTAGGGGTAGTGAAAAACTGTTTTTT. Translating gives CATRRGSEKLFF.

The CDR3 DNA follows: TGTGCCAGCCGCCCAAGAGGACAGGCGAACAATGAGCAGTTCTTC. It codes for CASRPRGQANNEQFF. This sequence joins TRBV6-5 and TRBJ2-1; 7 bases fit TRBD1. The CDR3 length is 15 residues. The germline gives CDR1 MNHEY, CDR2 SVGAGI. Losses at the gene ends were 8 bases for V and 5 bases for J; bases not matched to a gene: 12.

The rearrangement joins TRBV5-4 to TRBJ1-1; D call uncertain. In germline, CDR1 is SGHNT, CDR2 YYREEE (reference sequence). The CDR3 extends over 14 amino acids. The ends were cut back, 3 bases at V and 1 base at J, with 10 bases in the middle. CDR3 loop: CASSYRPENTEAFF. The CDR3 DNA reads as TGTGCCAGCAGCTACAGACCGGAGAACACTGAAGCTTTCTTT.

CDR3 amino acids: CASRKGVYGYTF. The CDR3 DNA sequence: TGTGCCAGCAGAAAAGGGGTCTATGGCTACACCTTC. The V gene is TRBV6-1, the J gene TRBJ1-2, with D possibly TRBD1 on 5 matching bases. Trimming stripped 6 bases from V and 4 bases from J, with 9 bases between. Germline V CDR1 and CDR2: MNHNS, SASEGT. The CDR3 is 12 residues long.

This chain uses TRBV27 with TRBJ2-1; TRBD2 agrees at 12 bases. Trimming cost V 10 bases and J 12 bases; bases outside gene matches: 7. The germline gives CDR1 MNHEY, CDR2 SMNVEV (reference sequence). The CDR3 totals 12 residues. The CDR3 DNA is TGTGCCACCGCCGGACTAGCGGGGAGGCAGTTCTTC. This encodes CATAGLAGRQFF.

V usage is TRBV25-1 and J usage is TRBJ1-2; 7 bases match TRBD1. V lost 8 bases to trimming and J lost 6 bases; unmatched junction nucleotides: 6. This CDR3 spans 12 amino acids. CDR1 MGHDK and CDR2 SYGVNS come from the germline V gene. The CDR3 reads CASQQGIHGYTF. CDR3 in DNA: TGTGCCAGCCAACAGGGGATCCATGGCTACACCTTC.

The rearrangement uses TRBV7-9 and TRBJ2-5; D may be TRBD2 (6 bases). The CDR3 has 11 amino acids. V was pared by 7 bases and J by 9 bases, with 12 bases between. The germline CDR1 and CDR2 sequences are SEHNR and FQNEAQ (reference sequence). DNA of the CDR3: TGTGCCAGCACCACGGAGGGGTCCCAGTACTTC. Residues: CASTTEGSQYF. Supplemented by reference TRBV7-9 and TRBJ2-5, the full variable domain reads DTGVSQNPRHKITKRGQNVTFRCDPISEHNRLYWYRQTLGQGPEFLTYFQNEAQLEKSRLLSDRFSAERPKGSFSTLEIQRTEQGDSAMYLCASTTEGSQYFGPGTRLLVL.

This chain joins TRBV7-9 and TRBJ1-6; 12 bases agree with TRBD1. Per the germline V gene, CDR1 is SEHNR and CDR2 is FQNEAQ (reference sequence). The CDR3 covers 17 residues. V lost 5 bases, J lost 7 bases, and 9 bases stayed unmatched. The CDR3 loop reads CASSPMGQGADNSPLHF. The CDR3 region has the DNA TGTGCCAGCAGCCCTATGGGACAGGGGGCTGACAATTCACCCCTCCACTTT.

This clone was seen a single time. The chain couples TRBV7-2 to TRBJ2-5, with 14 bases identical to TRBD2. From germline, CDR1 is SGHTA and CDR2 FQGNSA. Germline trimming cut 1 base from V and 3 bases from J; bases unmatched to any gene: 1. This CDR3 region has 16 residues. This chain's CDR3 is CASSLGGLAGEETQYF. As DNA, the CDR3 is TGTGCCAGCAGCTTAGGGGGACTAGCGGGGGAAGAGACCCAGTACTTC.

V gene TRBV9 combines with J gene TRBJ1-3, with D unresolved. The CDR3 totals 15 residues. The V end lost 0 bases, the J end lost 2 bases, and 9 bases lay between the germline ends. The V gene's germline CDR1 is SGDLS and CDR2 YYNGEE. The CDR3 reads CASSVGRSTGNTIYF. The DNA of the CDR3 is TGTGCCAGCAGCGTAGGACGGAGTACTGGAAACACCATATATTTT.

This chain uses TRBV11-2 with TRBJ2-5, with 8 bases fitting TRBD1. The J call may be wrong; the DNA end is better matched by TRBJ2-7. Germline CDR1 SGHAT, CDR2 FQNNGV. The length of the CDR3 is 16 residues. The CDR3 sequence is CASSLLQGAVGYEQYF. The DNA of the CDR3 is TGTGCCAGCAGCTTATTGCAGGGGGCAGTTGGTTACGAGCAGTACTTC.

This clone was seen once. V usage is TRBV5-5 and J usage is TRBJ1-2; no clear D. This CDR3 region has 12 residues. The germline V and J ends were trimmed by 1 base and 6 bases, with 7 bases remaining between them. CDR1 SGHKS and CDR2 YYEKEE come from the germline V gene (reference sequence). CDR3 protein: CASSLSGNGYTF. As DNA, the CDR3 is TGTGCCAGCAGCTTGTCGGGAAATGGCTACACCTTC.

The rearrangement uses TRBV7-3 and TRBJ1-1; possible D gene TRBD1, 6 bases. Germline-derived CDR1 and CDR2 are SGHTA and FQGTGA. The CDR3 has 11 amino acids. V lost 5 bases and J lost 5, with 6 bases in between. CDR3 protein: CASSQGTEAFF. The CDR3 DNA follows: TGTGCCAGCAGCCAGGGGACTGAAGCTTTCTTT.

The CDR3 is CASSNGQTPEAFF. In DNA, the CDR3 is TGTGCCAGCAGCAACGGACAGACCCCTGAAGCTTTCTTT. V usage is TRBV7-3 and J usage is TRBJ1-1; a weak D match, TRBD1 (6 bases). The CDR3 spans 13 residues. From germline, CDR1 is SGHTA and CDR2 FQGTGA. Trimming cost V 5 bases and J 6 bases, with 13 bases left between them.

The chain uses TRBV6-5 and TRBJ1-6, with D perhaps matching TRBD1 (5 bases). CDR3 length equals 13 residues. Germline V gene sequence: CDR1 MNHEY, CDR2 SVGAGI. The V and J ends lost 0 bases and 11 bases respectively, with 8 bases between them. This chain's CDR3 is CASSYSGTTPLHF. The CDR3 region has the DNA TGTGCCAGCAGTTACTCCGGGACTACACCCCTCCACTTT.

This chain uses TRBV5-6 with TRBJ2-1; 7 bases are shared with TRBD2. The germline gives CDR1 SGHDT, CDR2 YYEEEE. Losses at the gene ends were 1 base for V and 1 base for J; bases not matched to a gene: 2. CDR3 size: 15 residues. This chain's CDR3 is CASSLLGGSYNEQFF. CDR3 nucleotide sequence: TGTGCCAGCAGCTTGCTGGGGGGGTCCTACAATGAGCAGTTCTTC.

The chain employs TRBV6-6 and TRBJ1-1; 10 bases are a match to TRBD1. V shed 5 bases, J shed 3 bases, and the junction held 9 bases outside the gene matches. The germline gives CDR1 MNHNY, CDR2 SVGAGI (reference sequence). There are 16 residues in the CDR3. The CDR3 DNA reads as TGTGCCAGCAGTACACGACAGGGGGCAGGTGACACTGAAGCTTTCTTT. It codes for CASSTRQGAGDTEAFF.

J is TRBJ2-5 and V is TRBV19; 12 bases map to TRBD2. The CDR3 extends over 17 amino acids. CDR1 LNHDA and CDR2 SQIVND come from the germline V gene (reference sequence). J gave up 5 bases and V 1 base, and 8 bases lay outside the gene matches. CDR3 protein: CASSIGRLAGAKETQYF. The CDR3 nucleotides are TGTGCCAGTAGTATAGGGCGACTAGCGGGGGCGAAGGAGACCCAGTACTTC.

This sequence joins TRBV5-6 and TRBJ2-3, with D possibly being TRBD1 (6 bases). The germline V gene has CDR1 SGHDT and CDR2 YYEEEE. V shed 5 bases and J shed 7 bases, with 11 bases lying between them. The CDR3 has 12 residues. The CDR3 sequence: CASSTGTNTQYF. The CDR3 coding sequence is TGTGCCAGCAGTACCGGGACAAATACGCAGTATTTT.

This clone has only one observation. This chain links TRBV9 with TRBJ2-1; 7 positions agree with TRBD1. V lost 3 bases to trimming and J lost 5 bases; unmatched junction nucleotides: 2. This CDR3 is 13 amino acids long. The germline CDR1 and CDR2 sequences are SGDLS and YYNGEE. Here the CDR3 reads CASSAGQNNEQFF. The CDR3 DNA is TGTGCCAGCAGCGCGGGACAGAACAATGAGCAGTTCTTC.

The J gene is TRBJ2-7, the V gene TRBV18; 13 positions agree with TRBD2. The trim removed 2 bases at V and 4 bases at J, leaving 14 bases unmatched. Germline CDR1 is KGHSH and CDR2 is LQKENI. The length of the CDR3 is 19 residues. CDR3 protein: CASSPLGPLLAGGSYEQYF. The CDR3 region has the DNA TGTGCCAGCTCACCATTGGGACCTTTACTAGCGGGGGGGTCATACGAGCAGTACTTC.